This T cell receptor beta chain was documented in a study of blood T cell repertoires in COVID-19. V shed 0 bases and J 7 bases; nucleotides not matched to a gene: 5. This CDR3 is 15 amino acids long. Germline CDR1 is SGHRS and CDR2 is YFSETQ. There are a few counts of this clone. Assay: immunoSEQ multiplex PCR; the TCRdb copy retains only in-frame clones and omits some. This sample has around 70,000 clones, with approximately 80% found just once. The chain has TRBV5-1 and TRBJ1-4, with 8 bases identical to TRBD1. The receptor was isolated from a man aged 55 to 70 with acute or convalescent COVID-19. Sample: peripheral blood. This CDR3 is CASSLAGQGFEKLFF. In DNA form, the CDR3 reads TGCGCCAGCAGCTTGGCCGGACAGGGATTTGAAAAACTGTTTTTT. Full variable domain (outside the CDR3, taken from reference TRBV5-1 and TRBJ1-4): KAGVTQTPRYLIKTRGQQVTLSCSPISGHRSVSWYQQTPGQGLQFLFEYFSETQRNKGNFPGRFSGRQFSNSRSEMNVSTLELGDSALYLCASSLAGQGFEKLFFGSGTQLSVL.